This TCR beta chain was recovered during a study of T cells expressing NK-cell markers. TCRdb processed the 5' RACE reads again and assigns one entry to each CDR3 protein, with no DNA. Its table records just under 150,000 distinct CDR3 sequences. Looked up from germline, CDR1 is LGHDT and CDR2 is YNNKEL (reference sequence). This CDR3 contains 17 residues. The rearrangement uses TRBV3-1 and TRBJ1-2. Sequenced material: blood T cells: a sorted CD56 or NKG2C T cell subset, CD4+ or CD8+ T cells, or bulk PBMC T cells (not recorded which). This TCR came from a man between 18 and 29 years old in good health. This CDR3 reads CASSQARLSGVRYGYTF.